These T cell receptor beta chains were read from a single sample in a study of regulatory T cells in long-lasting Graves disease. One entry per CDR3 protein, called by TCRdb with MiXCR from the multiplex PCR reads. The sample includes some 500,000 distinct CDR3 sequences, 15% to 20% of them seen just once. These data also formed part of another study, on T cells in Graves' hyperthyroidism and ophthalmopathy.

Sequencing used peripheral blood mononuclear cells (PBMCs), obtained at new diagnosis, from a patient treated with antithyroid drugs. The receptors were gathered from a woman aged 35-65 years with Graves disease. Each CDR3 is given with its conserved first and last residue. D genes are given only for firm matches. The size field is filled for only some rows; it gives once, few, many or a size class.

J gene | D gene | clone size | V gene | CDR3 protein | CDR3 DNA
TRBJ1-2 | NA | NA | TRBV6-1 | CASSPGGRRYTF | TGTGCCAGCAGCCCCGGAGGGCGACGCTACACCTTC
TRBJ2-1 | NA | few | TRBV19 | CASSMGGDEQFF | TGTGCCAGTAGTATGGGGGGTGACGAGCAGTTCTTC
TRBJ2-5 | TRBD1 | many | TRBV4-1 | CASSQDLGTVQETQYF | TGCGCCAGCAGCCAAGATCTCGGGACAGTTCAAGAGACCCAGTACTTC
TRBJ2-7 | TRBD1 | many | TRBV28 | CASRHYTGTGRGYEQYF | TGTGCCAGCAGACATTATACCGGGACAGGGCGAGGCTACGAGCAGTACTTC
TRBJ1-2 | TRBD1 | many | TRBV2 | CASKGTGSGSGYTF | TGTGCCAGCAAGGGGACAGGGTCCGGGAGTGGCTACACCTTC
TRBJ2-3 | NA | NA | TRBV5-1 | CASNILPEQGTDTQYF | TGCGCCAGCAACATACTACCAGAGCAGGGCACAGATACGCAGTATTTT
TRBJ1-2 | NA | NA | TRBV7-9 | CASSLQDNYGYTF | TGTGCCAGCAGCTTACAGGATAACTATGGCTACACCTTC
TRBJ2-3 | TRBD2 | many | TRBV5-1 | CASSLGGAGGRDTQYF | TGCGCCAGCAGCTTGGGAGGCGCGGGGGGCCGCGATACGCAGTATTTT
TRBJ2-3 | TRBD2 | few | TRBV27 | CASRSTTSGGARDTQYF | TGTGCCAGCAGATCAACTACTAGCGGGGGGGCCCGAGATACGCAGTATTTT
TRBJ2-1 | TRBD2 | many | TRBV20-1 | CSAIPGLAVNEQFF | TGCAGTGCCATTCCGGGACTAGCTGTGAATGAGCAGTTCTTC
TRBJ1-4 | NA | few | TRBV14 | CASSQGVWGINEKLFF | TGTGCCAGCAGCCAAGGTGTTTGGGGGATTAATGAAAAACTGTTTTTT
TRBJ2-5 | NA | NA | TRBV28 | CASSLSGLIQETQYF | TGTGCCAGCAGTTTGTCAGGGCTGATTCAAGAGACCCAGTACTTC
TRBJ2-7 | NA | few | TRBV19 | CASSIGLGRYEQYF | TGTGCCAGTAGTATCGGGCTAGGGCGCTACGAGCAGTACTTC
TRBJ2-7 | NA | NA | TRBV19 | CASSNWVRGSYEQYF | TGTGCCAGTAGTAATTGGGTCCGGGGGTCCTACGAGCAGTACTTC
TRBJ2-7 | NA | NA | TRBV11-1 | CASARGGGEQYF | TGTGCCAGCGCCCGAGGGGGTGGCGAGCAGTACTTC
TRBJ1-5 | NA | few | TRBV4-1 | CASSQETGLDQPQHF | TGCGCCAGCAGCCAAGAAACAGGGTTAGATCAGCCCCAGCATTTT
TRBJ1-1 | NA | few | TRBV7-9 | CASSLWGRGVNTEAFF | TGTGCCAGCAGCTTATGGGGGCGGGGGGTGAACACTGAAGCTTTCTTT